One T cell receptor (beta chain) is described in this entry. Its antigen is undetermined. The entry originates in a study of T cell responses to AZD1222 COVID-19 vaccine. CDR3 length equals 14 residues. Trimming stripped 5 bases from V and 6 bases from J, with 17 bases between. Germline V gene data show CDR1 as PRHDT and CDR2 as FYEKMQ (reference sequence). Sequencing was performed with immunoSEQ multiplex PCR; in TCRdb, only in-frame clones are kept and a portion is missing. Among about 110,000 clones listed, roughly 88% were seen once. Notes on the study in general: Only a handful of AZD1222 recipients, more than five in all, had baseline seropositivity.

This specimen was peripheral blood, taken on day 0 of AZD1222 vaccination. The chain carries TRBV13 and TRBJ2-7; D is tentatively TRBD1 or TRBD2 (5 bases each). The sequence derives from an adult in good health. CDR3 sequence reads: CASSGTNFEGEQYF. CDR3 in DNA: TGTGCCAGCAGCGGGACCAACTTTGAGGGCGAGCAGTACTTC.